This entry lists 19 T cell receptor beta chains sequenced from one sample in a study of blood T cell repertoires in COVID-19. TCRdb's table, derived via immunoSEQ multiplex PCR, lists solely in-frame clones and lacks some. The sample yields 100,000 to 150,000 clones, about three quarters seen once. Sequenced sample: peripheral blood. These receptors originate from a woman aged 70-85 years with acute or convalescent COVID-19.

V usage is TRBV9 and J usage is TRBJ1-1; no clear D. The V end was cut by 0 bases, the J end by 2 bases, with 5 bases between. The CDR3 covers 13 residues. CDR1 SGDLS and CDR2 YYNGEE come from the germline V gene. The CDR3 protein is CASSVGSNTEAFF. The CDR3 region has the DNA TGTGCCAGCAGCGTAGGCAGTAACACTGAAGCTTTCTTT.

This chain uses TRBV19 with TRBJ2-4, with TRBD1 matching over 8 bases. The germline gives CDR1 LNHDA, CDR2 SQIVND (reference sequence). CDR3 length equals 14 residues. The ends lost 4 bases at V and 8 bases at J; junction bases unmatched: 7. In nucleotides, the CDR3 is TGTGCCAGTAGTACAAGGACAGGGTGGGACATTCAGTACTTC. Translated: CASSTRTGWDIQYF.

This clone was recorded many times. The chain has TRBV25-1 and TRBJ2-7; TRBD1 might be the D (6 bases). The CDR3 is 13 residues long. Trimming took 8 bases from V and 6 from J, leaving 17 bases between them. Per germline, CDR1 MGHDK and CDR2 SYGVNS. CDR3 sequence: CASGWPGVGEQYF. Written as DNA, the CDR3 is TGTGCCAGCGGGTGGCCAGGGGTGGGCGAGCAGTACTTC.

Remarks on this clone: One junction end does not reproduce the germline sequence, and a read error may be involved. V is TRBV5-4 and J is TRBJ1-2, with TRBD1 identical over 7 bases. There are 12 residues in the CDR3. Per the germline V gene, CDR1 is SGHNT and CDR2 is YYREEE (reference sequence). The CDR3 bases are TGTGCCAGCAGCGGGACAGTGGGTCCCTCCTTATTC. It translates to CASSGTVGPSLF.

This chain joins TRBV28 and TRBJ2-7, with TRBD1 identical over 7 bases. The CDR3 totals 13 residues. Germline V gives CDR1 MDHEN, CDR2 SYDVKM. V gave up 8 bases and J gave up 3 bases; unmatched junction bases: 7. DNA of the CDR3: TGTGCCAGCTCCGGGACAGCGCGCTACGAGCAGTACTTC. Protein product: CASSGTARYEQYF.

The CDR3 DNA is TGTGCCAGCAGCAATGGTGGCAACGAAGAGACCCAGTACTTC. It codes for CASSNGGNEETQYF. The rearrangement links TRBV5-5 to TRBJ2-5; D unresolved. The germline gives CDR1 SGHKS, CDR2 YYEKEE (reference sequence). Trimming stripped 4 bases from V and 3 bases from J, with 13 bases between. The CDR3 sequence is 14 residues long.

This clone has only a few counts. V is TRBV27 and J is TRBJ2-1; perhaps TRBD1 as D (7 bases). The ends were cut back, 2 bases at V and 9 bases at J, with 23 bases in the middle. The germline V gene has CDR1 MNHEY and CDR2 SMNVEV (reference sequence). This CDR3 has 17 amino acids. Here the CDR3 reads CASSLRPGQAGRSEQFF. CDR3 sequence (DNA): TGTGCCAGCAGTTTAAGACCTGGACAGGCCGGGAGAAGTGAGCAGTTCTTC.

The chain employs TRBV6-2 or TRBV6-3 and TRBJ2-7; D possibly corresponds to TRBD2 (7 bases). Germline assignment: CDR1 MNHEY and CDR2 SVGEGT. This CDR3 region has 14 residues. V was shortened by 2 bases and J by 7 bases, with 15 bases between the two germline ends. CDR3 residues: CASSYGGGAGEQYF. CDR3 nucleotides: TGTGCCAGCAGTTACGGAGGGGGGGCCGGGGAGCAGTACTTC.

This clone showed up just a few times. This rearrangement joins TRBV27 to TRBJ1-2; 12 nucleotides line up with TRBD1. This CDR3 has 15 amino acids. The V and J ends lost 5 bases and 9 bases, in that order; junction bases with no gene match: 10. Germline V CDR1 and CDR2: MNHEY, SMNVEV (reference sequence). The DNA for the CDR3 is TGTGCCAGCAGTCCCTCTCCCGGGACAGGGGGCAGCTACACCTTC. Protein sequence: CASSPSPGTGGSYTF.

This clone was counted only a few times. V is TRBV6-5 and J is TRBJ2-1; 10 bases map to TRBD2. The CDR3 is 13 residues long. The germline gives CDR1 MNHEY, CDR2 SVGAGI. Trimming cost V 9 bases and J 7 bases; bases outside gene matches: 6. The CDR3 loop reads CASGASGRNEQFF. The CDR3 DNA is TGTGCCAGTGGGGCTAGCGGGAGAAATGAGCAGTTCTTC.

This clone appeared a single time. The rearrangement uses TRBV6-5 and TRBJ2-4; 7 bases map to TRBD2. This CDR3 region has 13 residues. Germline V lookup: CDR1 MNHEY, CDR2 SVGAGI. V shed 4 bases, J shed 9 bases, and the junction held 6 bases outside the gene matches. The CDR3 DNA sequence: TGTGCCAGCAGTTCACGGGGGAGGGGCATTCAGTACTTC. Its protein is CASSSRGRGIQYF.

This clone was recorded once. V is TRBV3-1 (or the pseudogene TRBV3-2) and J is TRBJ2-3, with 7 bases matching TRBD1. This CDR3 is 15 amino acids long. The junction had 9 bases not matched to a gene; V was cut back by 7 bases and J by 2 bases. Germline lookup yields CDR1 LGHDT and CDR2 YNNKEL (reference sequence). CDR3 sequence (DNA): TGTGCCAGCACCCCCGGACAGGCCTACACAGATACGCAGTATTTT. Translation gives CASTPGQAYTDTQYF.

The V call is TRBV10-3, the J call TRBJ1-1; 11 nucleotides line up with TRBD1. The CDR3 extends over 16 amino acids. CDR1 is ENHRY, CDR2 SYGVKD, per germline. J gave up 5 bases and V 0 bases, and 5 bases lay outside the gene matches. The CDR3 DNA reads as TGTGCCATCAGTGAGTCCCCGGGACAGGGGGGAACTGAAGCTTTCTTT. It translates to CAISESPGQGGTEAFF.

The rearrangement uses TRBV6-1 and TRBJ2-7, with 9 bases aligning to TRBD1. The CDR3 has 15 residues. V gave up 3 bases and J gave up 0 bases; unmatched junction bases: 3. Looked up from germline, CDR1 is MNHNS and CDR2 is SASEGT. This chain's CDR3 is CASSDRTGASYEQYF. The DNA of the CDR3 is TGTGCCAGCAGTGATAGGACAGGGGCCTCCTACGAGCAGTACTTC.

The chain couples TRBV19 to TRBJ1-5, with 11 bases matching TRBD1. CDR1 and CDR2 from the germline V gene are LNHDA and SQIVND (reference sequence). V lost 5 bases to trimming and J lost 7 bases; unmatched junction nucleotides: 10. This CDR3 spans 16 amino acids. DNA for the CDR3: TGTGCCAGTAGTTCACCTTCGGGACAGGGGGTGCAGCCCCAGCATTTT. Its translation is CASSSPSGQGVQPQHF.

This sequence joins TRBV18 and TRBJ1-4; D unclear. The germline gives CDR1 KGHSH, CDR2 LQKENI. The V end lost 0 bases, the J end lost 3 bases, and 14 bases lay between the germline ends. This CDR3 comprises 17 residues. DNA for the CDR3: TGTGCCAGCTCACCACCGAGGGTCGGGTCGGCTAATGAAAAACTGTTTTTT. Translating it yields CASSPPRVGSANEKLFF.

The J gene is TRBJ2-4, the V gene TRBV6-4, with 8 bases aligning to TRBD1. Germline V gives CDR1 MRHNA, CDR2 SNTAGT. With V trimmed by 5 bases and J by 1 base, 7 bases remained unmatched. There are 16 residues in the CDR3. CDR3 in amino acids: CASSPTGGLAKNIQYF. CDR3 bases: TGTGCCAGCAGTCCAACAGGGGGTCTGGCCAAAAACATTCAGTACTTC.

The J gene is TRBJ1-1, the V gene TRBV16, with TRBD1 identical over 7 bases. The CDR3 contains 14 residues. The junction had 7 bases not matched to a gene; V was cut back by 3 bases and J by 6 bases. Germline CDR1 is KGHSY and CDR2 is FQNENV. The CDR3 is CASSQRQGVAEAFF. The CDR3 DNA follows: TGTGCCAGCAGCCAGAGACAGGGAGTAGCTGAAGCTTTCTTT.

V and J are TRBV7-9 and TRBJ2-5, with TRBD2 identical over 10 bases. CDR1 and CDR2 from the germline V gene are SEHNR and FQNEAQ (reference sequence). This CDR3 contains 15 residues. The junction had 4 bases not matched to a gene; V was cut back by 3 bases and J by 3 bases. The CDR3 coding sequence is TGTGCCAGCAGCTTCGTTAGCGGGGGGAAAGAGACCCAGTACTTC. This translates into CASSFVSGGKETQYF.